This entry lists 12 T cell receptor beta chains sequenced from one sample in a study of blood T cell repertoires in COVID-19. Assay: immunoSEQ multiplex PCR; the TCRdb copy retains only in-frame clones and omits some. Here the sample spans 90,000 to 150,000 clones, 81% being singletons. Sequenced input: peripheral blood. These receptors were taken from a human donor in a cohort sampled during active COVID-19.

Worth noting for this clone: Other DNA sequences in the same sample also yield this CDR3. CDR3 region: CASSIVSSGANVLTF. The CDR3 DNA sequence: TGTGCCAGTAGTATTGTCTCCTCTGGGGCCAACGTCCTGACTTTC. The chain is built from TRBV19 and TRBJ2-6; D is uncertain. V lost 3 bases and J lost 0, with 6 bases in between. Germline V lookup: CDR1 LNHDA, CDR2 SQIVND (reference sequence). The CDR3 spans 15 residues.

This clone was detected only a few times. J is TRBJ2-7 and V is TRBV9; 7 bases map to TRBD2. The V and J ends lost 4 bases and 6 bases, in that order; junction bases with no gene match: 16. The CDR3 is made up of 16 amino acids. The germline V gene has CDR1 SGDLS and CDR2 YYNGEE. CDR3 sequence: CASSPRGGSVGGEQYF. The CDR3 DNA sequence: TGTGCCAGCAGCCCCCGCGGGGGTTCGGTCGGTGGCGAGCAGTACTTC.

This sequence joins TRBV3-1 (or the pseudogene TRBV3-2) and TRBJ2-1, with 11 bases aligning to TRBD2. Germline CDR1 LGHDT, CDR2 YNNKEL (reference sequence). This CDR3 is 17 amino acids long. V was clipped by 3 bases and J by 8 bases; unmatched bases: 12. The CDR3 loop reads CASSHAIAGGVIYEQFF. CDR3 nucleotide sequence: TGTGCCAGCAGCCATGCTATAGCGGGAGGGGTAATCTATGAGCAGTTCTTC.

The genes are TRBV2 and TRBJ1-4; the D is unclear. CDR3 length: 12 amino acids. V lost 6 bases and J 8 bases, leaving 10 bases between the germline ends. The germline V gene has CDR1 SNHLY and CDR2 FYNNEI. The CDR3 nucleotides are TGTGCCAGCAGCGGGTATCGAGAAAAACTGTTTTTT. Its translation is CASSGYREKLFF.

V usage is TRBV3-1 (or the pseudogene TRBV3-2) and J usage is TRBJ2-5, with 7 bases that match TRBD1. Per germline, CDR1 LGHDT and CDR2 YNNKEL (reference sequence). V gave up 4 bases and J gave up 2 bases; unmatched junction bases: 4. The CDR3 contains 14 residues. In DNA, the CDR3 is TGTGCCAGCAGCCTATCAGGGGGACAAGAGACCCAGTACTTC. It codes for CASSLSGGQETQYF.

This chain links TRBV25-1 with TRBJ2-1; TRBD2 aligns across 8 bases. Germline assignment: CDR1 MGHDK and CDR2 SYGVNS. The CDR3 length is 15 residues. V lost 1 base to trimming and J lost 8 bases; unmatched junction nucleotides: 7. The CDR3 DNA reads as TGTGCCAGCAGTGAATCACTGAGCGGGAGCTATGAGCAGTTCTTC. Translated, it gives CASSESLSGSYEQFF. Full variable domain (missing parts from reference TRBV25-1 and TRBJ2-1): EADIYQTPRYLVIGTGKKITLECSQTMGHDKMYWYQQDPGMELHLIHYSYGVNSTEKGDLSSESTVSRIRTEHFPLTLESARPSHTSQYLCASSESLSGSYEQFFGPGTRLTVL.

This clone was counted a single time. The V call is TRBV30, the J call TRBJ2-7; TRBD2 agrees at 8 bases. The CDR3 sequence is 15 residues long. The V and J ends lost 0 bases and 8 bases, in that order; junction bases with no gene match: 12. Germline assignment: CDR1 GTSNPN and CDR2 SVGIG (reference sequence). The CDR3 sequence is CAWSVMSGSALQQYF. CDR3 nucleotides: TGTGCCTGGAGTGTAATGAGCGGGAGTGCGCTCCAGCAGTACTTC.

J is TRBJ1-5 and V is TRBV19; possible D gene TRBD1, 5 bases. Germline V CDR1 and CDR2: LNHDA, SQIVND (reference sequence). The CDR3 spans 13 residues. V was cut by 9 bases and J by 4 bases, with 13 bases left in between. This CDR3 is CASNRAGNQPQHF. CDR3 nucleotide sequence: TGTGCCAGCAATAGGGCAGGGAATCAGCCCCAGCATTTT. The whole variable domain, remainder taken from reference TRBV19 and TRBJ1-5, is DGGITQSPKYLFRKEGQNVTLSCEQNLNHDAMYWYRQDPGQGLRLIYYSQIVNDFQKGDIAEGYSVSREKKESFPLTVTSAQKNPTAFYLCASNRAGNQPQHFGDGTRLSIL.

This clone was seen only once. The chain combines TRBV7-6 with TRBJ1-2; TRBD1 matches 8 bases. Germline V gene data show CDR1 as SGHVS and CDR2 as FNYEAQ. There are 17 residues in the CDR3. The V and J ends lost 5 bases and 4 bases, in that order; junction bases with no gene match: 15. CDR3 nucleotide sequence: TGTGCCAGCAGCCCGCGGAGTGGGACAGGCACGGGCTATGGCTACACCTTC. It translates to CASSPRSGTGTGYGYTF.

V and J are TRBV7-9 and TRBJ2-3, with D unresolved. CDR3 size: 14 residues. Deletions cut 0 bases from V and 14 bases from J, with 18 bases between. Germline V gene sequence: CDR1 SEHNR, CDR2 FQNEAQ (reference sequence). CDR3 protein: CASSLAVGQVNPYF. The CDR3 bases are TGTGCCAGCAGCTTAGCCGTGGGTCAGGTAAATCCGTATTTT.

The sample holds one count of this clone. The chain is built from TRBV19 and TRBJ2-1, with 9 bases that match TRBD2. V was clipped by 8 bases and J by 6 bases; unmatched bases: 11. This CDR3 is 15 amino acids long. CDR1 and CDR2 from the germline V gene are LNHDA and SQIVND (reference sequence). The CDR3 loop is CASASGRFLGNEQFF. CDR3 sequence (DNA): TGTGCCAGTGCCAGCGGGAGGTTTCTAGGCAATGAGCAGTTCTTC.

The chain recombines TRBV5-6 with TRBJ2-7; tentative D call: TRBD2 (6 bases). This CDR3 has 11 amino acids. V was trimmed by 4 bases and J by 6 bases, leaving 8 bases between them. CDR1 is SGHDT, CDR2 YYEEEE, per germline. CDR3 protein: CASSLGGEQYF. CDR3 in DNA: TGTGCCAGCAGCCTGGGAGGCGAGCAGTACTTC.